These 28 T cell receptor beta chains were all obtained from the same sample, sequenced in a study of post-analysis software for immune sequencing data. Study conclusions and caveats: Five TRBV segments, including TRBV5-6, TRBV5-1 and TRBV20-1, were more frequent in patients than controls.

The antigens of these receptors remain unknown. Prepared libraries of TCR beta cDNA carried unique molecular identifiers. TCRdb reprocessed the PCR reads with MiXCR, giving one entry per CDR3 protein. The sample shows 820,000 or so distinct CDR3 sequences, roughly 50% of them seen only once. Material for sequencing was blood. These receptors all come from a girl aged 10 to 17 with multiple sclerosis.

The rearrangement links TRBV20-1 to TRBJ2-4; D tentatively reads TRBD1 or TRBD2 (6 bases each). The V end was cut by 6 bases, the J end by 3 bases, with 21 bases between. The CDR3 length is 16 residues. Germline V gene sequence: CDR1 DFQATT, CDR2 SNEGSKA (reference sequence). CDR3 region: CSAPPGGPLVKNIQYF. The DNA for the CDR3 is TGCAGTGCCCCCCCCGGGGGCCCTCTAGTCAAAAACATTCAGTACTTC.

This clonotype was seen only a few times. In DNA, the CDR3 is TGTGCCATCAGTGGGTTCGACGGATCCTACACCTTC. It is translated as CAISGFDGSYTF. The chain links TRBV10-3 to TRBJ1-2; D is undetermined. Trimming pared 4 bases from V and 10 bases from J, leaving 13 bases between. The germline CDR1 and CDR2 sequences are ENHRY and SYGVKD. This CDR3 comprises 12 residues.

This clonotype was seen a few times. The chain employs TRBV12-3 or TRBV12-4 and TRBJ2-3, with D tentatively TRBD2 (5 bases). Trimming took 2 bases from V and 2 from J, leaving 14 bases between them. This CDR3 region has 16 residues. In DNA form, the CDR3 reads TGTGCCAGCAGTTTACTAGGGAGTCCGCCCACAGATACGCAGTATTTT. It is translated as CASSLLGSPPTDTQYF.

This sequence joins TRBV29-1 and TRBJ2-1; TRBD2 matches 7 bases. CDR1 and CDR2 from the germline V gene are SQVTM and ANQGSEA. There are 14 residues in the CDR3. Germline trimming cut 7 bases from V and 7 bases from J; bases unmatched to any gene: 13. As DNA, the CDR3 is TGCAGCGGGGGAGGGGCTAGACTCATGAATGAGCAGTTCTTC. This encodes CSGGGARLMNEQFF.

This chain joins TRBV15 and TRBJ2-1; TRBD2 is a possible D gene (6 bases). Germline CDR1 reads LNHNV; CDR2 reads YYDKDF (reference sequence). V was trimmed by 1 base and J by 3 bases, leaving 7 bases between them. The CDR3 loop spans 14 amino acids. This CDR3 reads CATSRVGGYNEQFF. In DNA, the CDR3 is TGTGCCACCAGCAGAGTCGGGGGCTACAATGAGCAGTTCTTC.

The CDR3: CASSLPANGNTEAFF. The CDR3 DNA is TGTGCCAGCAGCCTACCGGCAAATGGGAACACTGAAGCTTTCTTT. The chain carries TRBV13 and TRBJ1-1; the D is unclear. V lost 5 bases and J lost 1, with 14 bases in between. Germline CDR1 PRHDT, CDR2 FYEKMQ (reference sequence). The CDR3 is made up of 15 amino acids.

This clonotype appeared a few times. The chain joins TRBV14 to TRBJ2-1, with D hard to call. CDR1 and CDR2 (germline): SGHDN, FVKESK. V shed 4 bases and J shed 4 bases, with 8 bases lying between them. The CDR3 loop spans 13 amino acids. The CDR3 reads CASSRSEYNEQFF. CDR3 coding DNA: TGTGCCAGCAGCCGCTCGGAATACAATGAGCAGTTCTTC.

This chain connects TRBV6-5 to TRBJ2-5; maybe TRBD1 (6 bases). V shed 4 bases and J shed 4 bases, with 16 bases lying between them. The CDR3 consists of 15 residues. CDR1 MNHEY and CDR2 SVGAGI come from the germline V gene. The CDR3 sequence: CASSFVTGLRETQYF. The CDR3 DNA follows: TGTGCCAGCAGTTTCGTGACAGGTCTCCGAGAGACCCAGTACTTC.

This clonotype was detected only a few times. The chain joins TRBV27 to TRBJ2-1; D possibly uses TRBD1 or TRBD2 (5 bases each). The CDR3 length is 13 residues. Germline V gene sequence: CDR1 MNHEY, CDR2 SMNVEV (reference sequence). With 3 bases removed from V and 8 bases from J, the gap between germline ends came to 11 bases. CDR3 sequence (DNA): TGTGCCAGCAGTTTCCTCAGGGACGATGAGCAGTTCTTC. It encodes CASSFLRDDEQFF.

This chain links TRBV4-1 with TRBJ2-1, with TRBD2 as a possible D gene (6 bases). This CDR3 has 13 residues. The V gene's germline CDR1 is MGHRA and CDR2 YSYEKL. The V gene lost 4 bases and the J gene lost 6 bases, with 10 bases spanning the gap. CDR3 region: CASSLRDFNEQFF. CDR3 in DNA: TGCGCCAGCAGCCTTCGGGACTTCAATGAGCAGTTCTTC.

In this sample, this clonotype turned up a few times. This chain uses TRBV12-3 or TRBV12-4 with TRBJ2-7; D is uncertain. Trimming took 3 bases from V and 5 from J, leaving 11 bases between them. The CDR3 spans 13 residues. CDR3 residues: CASSFGVVDEQYF. The CDR3 DNA follows: TGTGCCAGCAGTTTCGGAGTAGTGGACGAGCAGTACTTC.

The V gene is TRBV6-5, the J gene TRBJ2-1, with 9 bases that match TRBD2. This CDR3 is built from 16 residues. Germline V gene sequence: CDR1 MNHEY, CDR2 SVGAGI. V was clipped by 6 bases and J by 1 base; unmatched bases: 7. The CDR3 DNA follows: TGTGCCAGCAGATCTCTAGCGGGACAGTCCTACAATGAGCAGTTCTTC. Translating gives CASRSLAGQSYNEQFF.

This clonotype was observed at least ten times. The V gene is TRBV7-2, the J gene TRBJ1-2, with TRBD1 as a possible D gene (5 bases). The CDR3 sequence is 15 residues long. The germline V gene encodes CDR1 SGHTA and CDR2 FQGNSA. With 5 bases removed from V and 3 bases from J, the gap between germline ends came to 16 bases. The CDR3 loop is CASSRDTGVYYGYTF. CDR3 in DNA: TGTGCCAGCAGCCGAGACACAGGAGTTTACTATGGCTACACCTTC.

For the CDR3, the DNA is TGCAGCGTTGGTGGCACAGGTACCTACGAGCAGTACTTC. Its translation: CSVGGTGTYEQYF. The rearrangement links TRBV29-1 to TRBJ2-7, with D perhaps matching TRBD1 (5 bases). Trimming removed 4 bases from V and 2 bases from J, with 12 bases in between. Per germline, CDR1 SQVTM and CDR2 ANQGSEA. The CDR3 totals 13 residues.

This sequence joins TRBV29-1 and TRBJ1-5, with TRBD1 identical over 11 bases. V gave up 4 bases and J gave up 2 bases; unmatched junction bases: 1. Germline V lookup: CDR1 SQVTM, CDR2 ANQGSEA. There are 14 residues in the CDR3. The CDR3 sequence is CSVGGQGGNQPQHF. DNA of the CDR3: TGCAGCGTTGGGGGACAGGGGGGCAATCAGCCCCAGCATTTT.

V usage is TRBV10-3 and J usage is TRBJ2-5; TRBD2 aligns across 8 bases. Germline lookup yields CDR1 ENHRY and CDR2 SYGVKD. The junction had 5 bases not matched to a gene; V was cut back by 10 bases and J by 4 bases. CDR3 length: 12 residues. CDR3 amino acids: CATGGLAETQYF. The CDR3 coding sequence is TGTGCCACCGGCGGACTAGCAGAGACCCAGTACTTC.

The J gene is TRBJ2-2, the V gene TRBV27, with a tentative D call TRBD2 (6 bases). V shed 5 bases and J shed 7 bases, with 11 bases lying between them. CDR3 length: 13 amino acids. Germline CDR1 MNHEY, CDR2 SMNVEV (reference sequence). The CDR3 region is CASSRRVGGELFF. CDR3 nucleotide sequence: TGTGCCAGCAGTCGGAGGGTGGGCGGGGAGCTGTTTTTT.

The genes are TRBV4-1 and TRBJ2-3, with 12 bases lining up with TRBD2. V lost 4 bases, J lost 4 bases, and 3 bases stayed unmatched. Germline V gene sequence: CDR1 MGHRA, CDR2 YSYEKL. The length of the CDR3 is 15 residues. CDR3 DNA: TGCGCCAGCAGCCCTAGCGGGGGGGCGTCAGATACGCAGTATTTT. Translated: CASSPSGGASDTQYF.

This clonotype was seen a few times. CDR3 loop: CASSLDVAGGPGYVRETQYF. The CDR3 DNA sequence: TGTGCCAGCAGCTTGGATGTAGCGGGAGGGCCGGGTTATGTAAGAGAGACCCAGTACTTC. The J gene is TRBJ2-5, the V gene TRBV5-6; 11 bases map to TRBD2. The CDR3 totals 20 residues. V gave up 0 bases and J gave up 4 bases; unmatched junction bases: 17. Germline-derived CDR1 and CDR2 are SGHDT and YYEEEE.

The chain combines TRBV5-1 with TRBJ2-7; possibly TRBD2 for D (6 bases). Germline lookup yields CDR1 SGHRS and CDR2 YFSETQ. V was pared by 2 bases and J by 6 bases, with 15 bases between. CDR3 length: 14 amino acids. CDR3 amino acids: CASSLGGVHSEQYF. The CDR3 nucleotides are TGCGCCAGCAGCTTAGGCGGGGTGCACTCCGAGCAGTACTTC.

The rearrangement joins TRBV7-6 to TRBJ2-3, with D unclear. V was shortened by 5 bases and J by 4 bases, with 7 bases between the two germline ends. There are 12 residues in the CDR3. Germline V gives CDR1 SGHVS, CDR2 FNYEAQ. This CDR3 reads CASSPNSDTQYF. CDR3 in DNA: TGTGCCAGCAGCCCCAACTCAGATACGCAGTATTTT.

This chain uses TRBV3-1 with TRBJ1-2; D remains unclear. There are 13 residues in the CDR3. Between the trimmed V and J ends, which lost 0 bases and 7 bases, there was a span of 9 bases. In germline, CDR1 is LGHDT, CDR2 YNNKEL (reference sequence). The CDR3 nucleotides read TGTGCCAGCAGCCAAGAGGAGCGGAGTGGCTACACCTTC. This encodes CASSQEERSGYTF.

The genes are TRBV5-1 and TRBJ2-7, with D perhaps being TRBD1 or TRBD2 (6 bases each). V shed 4 bases and J shed 6 bases, with 17 bases lying between them. This CDR3 region has 14 residues. The germline V gene has CDR1 SGHRS and CDR2 YFSETQ. The CDR3 protein is CASSTAGPRGEQYF. The CDR3 nucleotides are TGCGCCAGCAGCACCGCGGGACCCAGGGGCGAGCAGTACTTC.

The J gene is TRBJ2-1, the V gene TRBV6-6, with 7 bases fitting TRBD2. This CDR3 region has 16 residues. With V trimmed by 4 bases and J by 2 bases, 8 bases remained unmatched. Per germline, CDR1 MNHNY and CDR2 SVGAGI (reference sequence). Written as DNA, the CDR3 is TGTGCCAGCAGTTTAGGAACTAGCGCCGCCTACAATGAGCAGTTCTTC. This gives the protein CASSLGTSAAYNEQFF.

The CDR3 coding sequence is TGCGCCAGCAGCTTGGATCCAGCGGGGGGGGCAGATACGCAGTATTTT. Its translation is CASSLDPAGGADTQYF. V gene TRBV5-1 combines with J gene TRBJ2-3; 10 positions agree with TRBD2. Germline-derived CDR1 and CDR2 are SGHRS and YFSETQ. V lost 0 bases, J lost 4 bases, and 5 bases stayed unmatched. The CDR3 loop spans 16 amino acids.

The CDR3: CASSQGNIYNEQFF. The CDR3 DNA reads TGTGCCAGCAGCCAGGGGAACATCTACAATGAGCAGTTCTTC. J is TRBJ2-1 and V is TRBV6-5, with TRBD1 as a possible D gene (6 bases). The germline gives CDR1 MNHEY, CDR2 SVGAGI. The CDR3 loop spans 14 amino acids. V was clipped by 6 bases and J by 3 bases, with 12 bases between them.

The chain is built from TRBV9 and TRBJ1-2; 7 positions agree with TRBD1. Germline-derived CDR1 and CDR2 are SGDLS and YYNGEE. The junction had 6 bases not matched to a gene; V was cut back by 4 bases and J by 3 bases. The CDR3 loop spans 14 amino acids. The chain's CDR3 is CASSIRGGHYGYTF. The CDR3 DNA sequence: TGTGCCAGCAGCATAAGAGGGGGCCACTATGGCTACACCTTC.

The chain has TRBV14 and TRBJ2-7; 7 bases map to TRBD1. The V gene's germline CDR1 is SGHDN and CDR2 FVKESK. There are 15 residues in the CDR3. V trimming: 1 base; J trimming: 5 bases; junction bases outside the gene matches: 8. As DNA, the CDR3 is TGTGCCAGCAGCCAAGCGACAGGGCTTCTAAACGAGCAGTACTTC. This encodes CASSQATGLLNEQYF.